These T cell receptor beta chains were read from a single sample in a study of blood T cell repertoires in COVID-19. Libraries were prepared by immunoSEQ multiplex PCR; TCRdb keeps only in-frame clonotypes and omits some of them. The sample yields roughly 400,000 clones, approximately 90% seen once. The sample comprised PBMCs or T cells enriched from blood (not recorded which). Receptor source: a woman aged 18-29 years who had been exposed to COVID-19. CDR3s include the opening cysteine and the closing phenylalanine or tryptophan. A D gene is named only where the DNA matches it firmly. Size tells how often a clone was seen (once, few, many) or the class of an expanded clone, and some rows leave it out.

v_call: TRBV11-2
j_call: TRBJ2-3
d_call: -
clone_size: -
cdr3_aa: CASSPTHPTGDTQYF
cdr3_nt: TGTGCCAGCAGCCCGACTCACCCGACAGGAGATACGCAGTATTTT

v_call: TRBV7-2
j_call: TRBJ2-5
d_call: TRBD2
clone_size: once
cdr3_aa: CASSLGFSGYSQYF
cdr3_nt: TGTGCCAGCAGCTTAGGGTTTAGCGGGTATTCCCAGTACTTC

v_call: TRBV11-2
j_call: TRBJ1-2
d_call: TRBD1
clone_size: -
cdr3_aa: CASSPRTGGLGYTF
cdr3_nt: TGTGCCAGCAGCCCTCGGACAGGGGGCCTGGGCTACACCTTC

v_call: TRBV7-8
j_call: TRBJ1-4
d_call: -
clone_size: once
cdr3_aa: CASSLQQQGTNEKLFF
cdr3_nt: TGTGCCAGCAGCTTACAGCAACAGGGTACTAATGAAAAACTGTTTTTT

v_call: TRBV4-1
j_call: TRBJ2-7
d_call: -
clone_size: -
cdr3_aa: CASSQDRPGIYEQYF
cdr3_nt: TGCGCCAGCAGCCAAGATCGTCCAGGGATCTACGAGCAGTACTTC

v_call: TRBV5-1
j_call: TRBJ2-1
d_call: TRBD2
clone_size: -
cdr3_aa: CASSRLAGGNEQFF
cdr3_nt: TGCGCCAGCAGCCGTCTAGCGGGAGGGAATGAGCAGTTCTTC

v_call: TRBV5-3
j_call: TRBJ1-3
d_call: -
clone_size: -
cdr3_aa: CARAGGFGNTIYF
cdr3_nt: TGTGCCAGAGCAGGAGGGTTTGGAAACACCATATATTTT

v_call: TRBV28
j_call: TRBJ1-6
d_call: -
clone_size: -
cdr3_aa: CASSSGRMSSYNSPLHF
cdr3_nt: TGTGCCAGCAGCTCGGGTCGCATGAGCTCCTATAATTCACCCCTCCACTTT

v_call: TRBV6-5
j_call: TRBJ1-1
d_call: -
clone_size: once
cdr3_aa: CASSLTGNTEAFF
cdr3_nt: TGTGCCAGCAGTTTAACAGGGAACACTGAAGCTTTCTTT

v_call: TRBV20-1
j_call: TRBJ2-7
d_call: TRBD1
clone_size: many
cdr3_aa: CSASRQGLSYEQYF
cdr3_nt: TGCAGTGCTAGTCGACAGGGGCTATCCTACGAGCAGTACTTC

v_call: TRBV18
j_call: TRBJ2-1
d_call: -
clone_size: -
cdr3_aa: CASSHTNRAYNEQFF
cdr3_nt: TGTGCCAGCTCACATACCAACAGGGCTTACAATGAGCAGTTCTTC

v_call: TRBV19
j_call: TRBJ2-7
d_call: TRBD1
clone_size: -
cdr3_aa: CASSPGQGGSYEQYF
cdr3_nt: TGTGCCAGTAGCCCGGGACAGGGTGGCTCCTACGAGCAGTACTTC

v_call: TRBV19
j_call: TRBJ2-1
d_call: TRBD2
clone_size: -
cdr3_aa: CASMLGSGGVPQFF
cdr3_nt: TGTGCCAGTATGTTGGGGTCGGGGGGGGTCCCGCAGTTCTTC

v_call: TRBV14
j_call: TRBJ2-5
d_call: TRBD2
clone_size: -
cdr3_aa: CASSQAQGTSGRRQETQYF
cdr3_nt: TGTGCCAGCAGCCAAGCACAGGGGACTAGCGGAAGACGTCAAGAGACCCAGTACTTC

v_call: TRBV7-8
j_call: TRBJ1-1
d_call: -
clone_size: once
cdr3_aa: CASSRTEQQNTEAFF
cdr3_nt: TGTGCCAGCAGCAGGACAGAGCAGCAGAACACTGAAGCTTTCTTT

v_call: TRBV7-6
j_call: TRBJ2-5
d_call: TRBD1
clone_size: -
cdr3_aa: CASSARGHVIQETQYF
cdr3_nt: TGTGCCAGCAGCGCTAGGGGGCACGTAATTCAAGAGACCCAGTACTTC

v_call: TRBV3-1/TRBV3-2
j_call: TRBJ1-1
d_call: -
clone_size: -
cdr3_aa: CASSQGIWGGTEAFF
cdr3_nt: TGTGCCAGCAGCCAAGGCATATGGGGAGGCACTGAAGCTTTCTTT

v_call: TRBV5-4
j_call: TRBJ2-7
d_call: TRBD2
clone_size: -
cdr3_aa: CASIWTSGSYEQYF
cdr3_nt: TGTGCCAGCATCTGGACTAGCGGGAGTTACGAGCAGTACTTC

v_call: TRBV2
j_call: TRBJ1-2
d_call: -
clone_size: -
cdr3_aa: CASSELFRGPGGYTF
cdr3_nt: TGTGCCAGCAGTGAACTCTTCAGGGGCCCCGGAGGCTACACCTTC

v_call: TRBV6-5
j_call: TRBJ2-7
d_call: TRBD2
clone_size: -
cdr3_aa: CASSPERLAGGKQYF
cdr3_nt: TGTGCCAGCAGTCCTGAACGACTAGCGGGGGGGAAGCAGTACTTC

v_call: TRBV24-1
j_call: TRBJ2-1
d_call: TRBD1
clone_size: -
cdr3_aa: CATSPPLDRASHNEQFF
cdr3_nt: TGTGCCACCAGTCCTCCTTTGGACAGGGCTTCGCACAATGAGCAGTTCTTC

v_call: TRBV6-5
j_call: TRBJ1-6
d_call: TRBD1
clone_size: -
cdr3_aa: CASGGQVLDNSPLHF
cdr3_nt: TGTGCCAGCGGAGGACAGGTCTTGGATAATTCACCCCTCCACTTT

v_call: TRBV11-1
j_call: TRBJ1-1
d_call: -
clone_size: -
cdr3_aa: CASSFLSGMNTEAFF
cdr3_nt: TGTGCCAGCAGCTTTTTGTCGGGTATGAACACTGAAGCTTTCTTT

v_call: TRBV5-1
j_call: TRBJ2-6
d_call: TRBD1
clone_size: -
cdr3_aa: CASSRDSSGANVLTF
cdr3_nt: TGCGCCAGCAGCCGGGACAGCTCTGGGGCCAACGTCCTGACTTTC

v_call: TRBV5-4
j_call: TRBJ1-1
d_call: TRBD1
clone_size: -
cdr3_aa: CASSFGTGGMNTEAFF
cdr3_nt: TGTGCCAGCAGCTTTGGGACAGGGGGCATGAACACTGAAGCTTTCTTT

v_call: TRBV9
j_call: TRBJ2-3
d_call: TRBD1
clone_size: once
cdr3_aa: CASSEGAPDTQYF
cdr3_nt: TGTGCCAGCAGCGAGGGGGCCCCAGATACGCAGTATTTT

v_call: TRBV3-1/TRBV3-2
j_call: TRBJ2-1
d_call: -
clone_size: -
cdr3_aa: CASSQDWAIYNEQFF
cdr3_nt: TGTGCCAGCAGCCAAGATTGGGCTATATACAATGAGCAGTTCTTC

v_call: TRBV7-8
j_call: TRBJ2-3
d_call: TRBD2
clone_size: -
cdr3_aa: CASSLRGGLAGQDTQYF
cdr3_nt: TGTGCCAGCAGCTTGAGAGGGGGACTAGCGGGACAAGATACGCAGTATTTT

v_call: TRBV3-1/TRBV3-2
j_call: TRBJ2-2
d_call: -
clone_size: few
cdr3_aa: CASSAHLGVELFF
cdr3_nt: TGTGCCAGCAGCGCCCACTTAGGGGTGGAGCTGTTTTTT

v_call: TRBV28
j_call: TRBJ2-7
d_call: TRBD2
clone_size: -
cdr3_aa: CASSSTGTSGRRGQYF
cdr3_nt: TGTGCCAGCAGTTCAACCGGGACTAGCGGGAGGAGGGGGCAGTACTTC

v_call: TRBV3-1/TRBV3-2
j_call: TRBJ1-4
d_call: -
clone_size: -
cdr3_aa: CASSQGSSGLDEKLFF
cdr3_nt: TGTGCCAGCAGCCAAGGAAGCTCCGGGTTGGATGAAAAACTGTTTTTT

v_call: TRBV20-1
j_call: TRBJ2-1
d_call: TRBD2
clone_size: -
cdr3_aa: CSASAGVQFF
cdr3_nt: TGCAGTGCTAGTGCGGGGGTCCAGTTCTTC

v_call: TRBV7-9
j_call: TRBJ1-1
d_call: -
clone_size: once
cdr3_aa: CASSPDRTRGTEAFF
cdr3_nt: TGTGCCAGCAGCCCCGACAGGACCCGAGGCACTGAAGCTTTCTTT

v_call: TRBV28
j_call: TRBJ1-1
d_call: TRBD1
clone_size: -
cdr3_aa: CASSFRGLGTEAFF
cdr3_nt: TGTGCCAGCAGTTTCAGGGGGCTGGGCACTGAAGCTTTCTTT

v_call: TRBV7-8
j_call: TRBJ2-2
d_call: TRBD2
clone_size: -
cdr3_aa: CASSPLGRSGTATGELFF
cdr3_nt: TGTGCCAGCAGCCCACTAGGACGTAGCGGGACGGCCACCGGGGAGCTGTTTTTT

v_call: TRBV19
j_call: TRBJ1-4
d_call: TRBD1
clone_size: -
cdr3_aa: CASSMNRGGGEKLFF
cdr3_nt: TGTGCCAGTAGTATGAACAGGGGAGGCGGTGAAAAACTGTTTTTT

v_call: TRBV9
j_call: TRBJ1-3
d_call: TRBD1
clone_size: -
cdr3_aa: CASSGLTGESTGNTIYF
cdr3_nt: TGTGCCAGCAGCGGGTTGACAGGGGAGAGCACTGGAAACACCATATATTTT

v_call: TRBV3-1/TRBV3-2
j_call: TRBJ2-5
d_call: -
clone_size: -
cdr3_aa: CASSHIKGRGARETQYF
cdr3_nt: TGTGCCAGCAGCCATATCAAGGGGAGGGGGGCCCGAGAGACCCAGTACTTC

v_call: TRBV28
j_call: TRBJ2-7
d_call: -
clone_size: few
cdr3_aa: CASSVRGSYEQYF
cdr3_nt: TGTGCCAGCAGTGTCAGGGGCTCCTACGAGCAGTACTTC